Presented here are 20 T cell receptor beta chains from one specimen sequenced in a study of blood T cell repertoires in COVID-19. Data came from immunoSEQ multiplex PCR; TCRdb stores just in-frame clones and leaves some out. The sample contains around 200,000 clones, 80% to 90% of which appear only once. Sequenced material: peripheral blood. Receptors originate from a human donor with active or convalescent COVID-19. The donor label of this sample is uncertain.

This sequence joins TRBV9 and TRBJ2-7; 10 nucleotides agree with TRBD1. The junction had 1 base not matched to a gene; V was cut back by 5 bases and J by 2 bases. CDR3 length: 13 residues. Germline CDR1 SGDLS, CDR2 YYNGEE. In DNA, the CDR3 is TGTGCCAGCAGTGGACAGGGGGCCTACGAGCAGTACTTC. It yields the protein CASSGQGAYEQYF.

The chain links TRBV30 to TRBJ2-1; possible D gene TRBD2, 6 bases. CDR1 GTSNPN and CDR2 SVGIG come from the germline V gene (reference sequence). The length of the CDR3 is 13 residues. Between the trimmed V and J ends, which lost 4 bases and 5 bases, there was a span of 12 bases. The CDR3 nucleotides read TGTGCCTGGATGGTGCGGGGTCACAATGAGCAGTTCTTC. Encoded protein: CAWMVRGHNEQFF.

The rearrangement links TRBV13 to TRBJ1-2, with D tentatively TRBD1 (6 bases). Trimming cost V 3 bases and J 0 bases, with 20 bases left between them. The germline gives CDR1 PRHDT, CDR2 FYEKMQ (reference sequence). CDR3 length: 18 residues. The chain's CDR3 is CASSFLSWQGSPNYGYTF. DNA for the CDR3: TGTGCCAGCAGCTTCTTAAGCTGGCAGGGGAGTCCTAACTATGGCTACACCTTC.

The chain carries TRBV19 and TRBJ2-5; no clear D gene. CDR1 and CDR2 (germline): LNHDA, SQIVND (reference sequence). The CDR3 sequence is 16 residues long. Trimming shortened V by 3 bases and J by 0 bases, and 14 bases separated the two germline ends. CDR3 in amino acids: CASSIGLPSYQETQYF. The CDR3 DNA reads as TGTGCCAGTAGTATTGGGCTTCCTTCGTACCAAGAGACCCAGTACTTC.

The chain carries TRBV6-5 and TRBJ1-1; the D is unclear. The CDR3 is 15 residues long. The V end was cut by 4 bases, the J end by 5 bases, with 17 bases between. Germline loops: CDR1 MNHEY, CDR2 SVGAGI. CDR3: CASSSAVWAVTEAFF. CDR3 coding DNA: TGTGCCAGCAGTTCCGCCGTCTGGGCCGTTACTGAAGCTTTCTTT.

The rearrangement joins TRBV30 to TRBJ2-1; 9 nucleotides align to TRBD1. The CDR3 contains 15 residues. Trimming took 2 bases from V and 2 from J; bases not matched to a gene: 4. Germline CDR1 is GTSNPN and CDR2 is SVGIG (reference sequence). The CDR3 DNA reads TGTGCCTGGAGTAAAACAGGGGGCGCCTACAATGAGCAGTTCTTC. Translation: CAWSKTGGAYNEQFF.

The rearrangement joins TRBV5-1 to TRBJ2-2; 15 positions match TRBD2. Looked up from germline, CDR1 is SGHRS and CDR2 is YFSETQ. With V trimmed by 6 bases and J by 7 bases, 1 base remained unmatched. This CDR3 spans 14 amino acids. CDR3 DNA sequence: TGCGCCAGCACGGGACTAGCGGGAGGCGGGGAGCTGTTTTTT. It is translated as CASTGLAGGGELFF.

The chain combines TRBV2 with TRBJ2-1; 8 bases map to TRBD1. J was trimmed by 10 bases and V by 7 bases; bases with no gene match: 6. There are 12 residues in the CDR3. CDR1 is SNHLY and CDR2 is FYNNEI in the germline V gene. CDR3 amino acids: CASNQGAGEQFF. CDR3 in DNA: TGTGCCAGCAATCAGGGGGCAGGGGAGCAGTTCTTC.

The chain is built from TRBV11-1 and TRBJ2-1, with no clear D. Germline CDR1 reads SGHAT; CDR2 reads FQDESV (reference sequence). This CDR3 region has 15 residues. Trimming left V 6 bases short and J 9 bases short, with 21 bases between. The CDR3 protein is CASSPSRLRIGEQFF. The CDR3 DNA reads TGTGCCAGCAGTCCTTCCCGACTCAGAATAGGTGAGCAGTTCTTC.

The chain combines TRBV18 with TRBJ2-3, with TRBD2 matching 7 bases. Germline CDR1 is KGHSH and CDR2 is LQKENI. V gave up 2 bases and J gave up 6 bases; unmatched junction bases: 2. The CDR3 has 13 residues. CDR3 amino acids: CASSPYGRDTQYF. CDR3 DNA sequence: TGTGCCAGCTCACCATACGGGAGGGATACGCAGTATTTT.

The chain uses TRBV7-8 and TRBJ2-2; D is possibly TRBD1 (5 bases). The V gene lost 2 bases and the J gene lost 0 bases, with 13 bases spanning the gap. CDR3 length equals 17 residues. CDR1 is SGHVS, CDR2 FQNEAQ, per germline. As DNA, the CDR3 is TGTGCCAGCAGCTTAACCACCGACAGAGCGAACACCGGGGAGCTGTTTTTT. Its translation is CASSLTTDRANTGELFF.

The chain is built from TRBV9 and TRBJ2-1; D perhaps matches TRBD1 (5 bases). From germline, CDR1 is SGDLS and CDR2 YYNGEE. The CDR3 has 13 amino acids. With 0 bases removed from V and 9 bases from J, the gap between germline ends came to 10 bases. The CDR3 here is CASSVGRGVEQFF. CDR3 sequence (DNA): TGTGCCAGCAGCGTAGGAAGGGGCGTTGAGCAGTTCTTC. The variable domain in full, completed from reference TRBV9 and TRBJ2-1, reads DSGVTQTPKHLITATGQRVTLRCSPRSGDLSVYWYQQSLDQGLQFLIQYYNGEERAKGNILERFSAQQFPDLHSELNLSSLELGDSALYFCASSVGRGVEQFFGPGTRLTVL.

The chain has TRBV6-2 or TRBV6-3 and TRBJ1-2; D might be TRBD1 (6 bases). Germline V gives CDR1 MNHEY, CDR2 SVGEGT. The V and J ends lost 2 bases and 12 bases respectively, with 10 bases between them. The CDR3 has 11 amino acids. The CDR3 DNA is TGTGCCAGCAGTTACAGGGGGACGGACACCTTC. This encodes CASSYRGTDTF.

This clone was seen only a few times. This rearrangement joins TRBV28 to TRBJ1-5; 7 bases line up with TRBD1. V lost 6 bases to trimming and J lost 4 bases; unmatched junction nucleotides: 9. In germline, CDR1 is MDHEN, CDR2 SYDVKM. There are 15 residues in the CDR3. CDR3: CASRGYRDRNQPQHF. The CDR3 DNA is TGTGCCAGCAGGGGCTACCGGGACAGAAATCAGCCCCAGCATTTT.

The chain uses TRBV24-1 and TRBJ1-1; tentative D call: TRBD1 (6 bases). This CDR3 has 13 amino acids. From germline, CDR1 is KGHDR and CDR2 SFDVKD. V was shortened by 2 bases and J by 8 bases, with 11 bases between the two germline ends. CDR3 residues: CATSDWSRGEAFF. Here the CDR3 DNA reads TGTGCCACCAGTGATTGGAGCAGGGGAGAAGCTTTCTTT.

The CDR3 spells CASSQQGGYGYTF. In nucleotides, the CDR3 is TGTGCCAGCAGCCAACAGGGTGGCTATGGCTACACCTTC. V is TRBV9 and J is TRBJ1-2, with a weak D call TRBD1 (6 bases). Germline CDR1 SGDLS, CDR2 YYNGEE. This CDR3 region has 13 residues. Trimming took 4 bases from V and 4 from J, leaving 11 bases between them.

CDR3 bases: TGTGCCAGCAGTTACAACAGGGCTTCACCCCTCCACTTT. This translates into CASSYNRASPLHF. The V and J genes are TRBV27 and TRBJ1-6; D perhaps matches TRBD1 (6 bases). Germline-derived CDR1 and CDR2 are MNHEY and SMNVEV (reference sequence). Trimming removed 4 bases from V and 9 bases from J, with 10 bases in between. This CDR3 spans 13 amino acids.

This chain uses TRBV18 with TRBJ1-6, with D hard to call. Germline CDR1 reads KGHSH; CDR2 reads LQKENI. This CDR3 has 13 residues. V shed 6 bases and J shed 5 bases, with 8 bases lying between them. The CDR3 is CASSQANNSPLHF. The CDR3 DNA reads TGTGCCAGCTCTCAGGCAAATAATTCACCCCTCCACTTT.

This rearrangement joins TRBV9 to TRBJ2-1, with 15 bases lining up with TRBD2. This CDR3 has 17 amino acids. CDR1 and CDR2 from the germline V gene are SGDLS and YYNGEE. Trimming at V came to 0 bases and at J to 8 bases, leaving 6 bases not matched to a gene. CDR3 nucleotide sequence: TGTGCCAGCAGCGTAGTGGGACTAGCGGGAGGTAGCCATGAGCAGTTCTTC. Amino acids: CASSVVGLAGGSHEQFF. Combining the CDR3 with reference TRBV9 and TRBJ2-1 gives the whole variable domain DSGVTQTPKHLITATGQRVTLRCSPRSGDLSVYWYQQSLDQGLQFLIQYYNGEERAKGNILERFSAQQFPDLHSELNLSSLELGDSALYFCASSVVGLAGGSHEQFFGPGTRLTVL.

J is TRBJ1-2 and V is TRBV29-1; TRBD1 might be the D (5 bases). Germline loops: CDR1 SQVTM, CDR2 ANQGSEA. This CDR3 comprises 16 residues. V was clipped by 7 bases and J by 4 bases, with 25 bases between them. The CDR3 is CSADSGLGLFSYGYTF. CDR3 DNA sequence: TGCAGCGCCGACTCAGGTTTGGGGCTTTTCTCCTATGGCTACACCTTC.